The entry below describes one TCR beta chain. Profiled with immunoSEQ multiplex PCR; TCRdb holds only in-frame clones, not every one. The data hold approximately 130,000 clones, with approximately 86% observed a single time. This specimen belongs to a study of blood T cell repertoires in COVID-19. At the level of the study: Nucleic acid was either cDNA or gDNA, and it came from T cells, B-cell-depleted T cells, or PBMCs.

V lost 3 bases and J 4 bases, leaving 15 bases between the germline ends. The CDR3 has 16 residues. CDR1 and CDR2 (germline): MGHDK, SYGVNS. This sequence joins TRBV25-1 and TRBJ2-2; D possibly corresponds to TRBD1 (6 bases). This sequence originates from a woman between 50 and 59 years old who had recovered from COVID-19. Sequencing input: peripheral blood. The CDR3 DNA sequence: TGTGCCAGCAGTGACGGACAGACAACCCGCACCGGGGAGCTGTTTTTT. This encodes CASSDGQTTRTGELFF.